This T cell receptor (beta chain) was observed in a study of T cell repertoires in cytomegalovirus infection. Study-wide background: Recently identified HLA-C-restricted CMV epitopes were among the peptides used. Findings and caveats of the study: CMV-specific HLA-C-restricted TCR beta clonotypes dominated the ex vivo response.

TCRdb analysed the reads with MiXCR anew, one entry per CDR3 protein. The sample shows hundreds of thousands of distinct CDR3 sequences, about 42% of them seen only once. This clonotype has more than one count but fewer than ten. The antigen is undetermined. CDR1 is SGHTA, CDR2 FQGNSA, per germline. CDR3 length: 17 residues. The trim removed 2 bases at V and 4 bases at J, leaving 11 bases unmatched. This receptor was obtained from a human donor in good health (CMV status not recorded). Some clones in this sample may be carry-over from other donors' samples. The chain links TRBV7-2 to TRBJ2-3, with 8 positions matching TRBD2. Sequences were derived from cultured PBMCs, sampled from culture after CMV antigen stimulation. The DNA of the CDR3 is TGTGCCAGCAGCTTATTCCACGGGGGGGGTCGGGCAGATACGCAGTATTTT. Its translation is CASSLFHGGGRADTQYF.